This T cell receptor (beta chain) was sequenced during a study of early T cells in non-severe SARS-CoV-2 infection. Study context: Unsorted whole blood bulk RNA was sequenced, with unpaired chains. General observations from the study: A preference for anti-spike CD8 responses marked VDJdb matching, which missed private and CD4 specificities.

The germline gives CDR1 MNHEY, CDR2 SVGAGI. V trimming: 6 bases; J trimming: 3 bases; junction bases outside the gene matches: 3. The CDR3 loop spans 13 amino acids. Separate cDNA molecules each had unique molecular identifiers attached to them. TCRdb recomputed calls from the 5' RACE reads with MiXCR, one row per CDR3 protein. Altogether around 29,000 distinct CDR3 sequences are present, about 5% being singletons, with the ten largest covering just under 4.5%. Of note for this clonotype: Its specificity is not known.

This receptor was obtained from an adult who was a healthcare worker with PCR-confirmed SARS-CoV-2 infection or an uninfected control (not recorded which). Source material: whole blood. This chain joins TRBV6-5 and TRBJ2-7, with 9 bases that match TRBD2. For the CDR3, the DNA is TGTGCCAGCAGAGGGACTAGCATCTACGAGCAGTACTTC. Translating gives CASRGTSIYEQYF.